This T cell receptor beta chain comes out of a study of PD-1 blockade in classical Hodgkin lymphoma. The germline gives CDR1 MGHDK, CDR2 SYGVNS. This CDR3 has 13 residues. Trimming at V came to 7 bases and at J to 6 bases, leaving 5 bases not matched to a gene. TCRdb keeps only in-frame clones here, not all; method: immunoSEQ multiplex PCR. The sample comprises approximately 22,000 clones, under 85% of which are singletons, and 19% rests with the top ten. The time point was: cycle 4 day 1 (C4D1), after 6 weeks of nivolumab. Every patient experienced relapse after autologous stem cell transplantation, and brentuximab vedotin exposure varied.

This sequence joins TRBV25-1 and TRBJ2-2; TRBD1 agrees at 7 bases. The receptor was derived from a human donor with classical Hodgkin lymphoma. The starting material was peripheral blood mononuclear cells (PBMCs), obtained before the fourth cycle of nivolumab. CDR3 in amino acids: CASTKGAAGELFF. For the CDR3, the DNA is TGTGCCAGCACTAAGGGGGCGGCCGGGGAGCTGTTTTTT.